This TCR beta chain was obtained from a study of shared clonotypes between healthy human individuals (dated by TCRdb to between 2020 and 2021). For context, the study as a whole: The cohort included a few men and two women between 18 and 49 years of age. For each donor, three plates each were used for CD4 naive and CD4 memory, two plates were used for CD8 naive, and one plate was used for CD8 memory. The study deeply sequenced blood TCR repertoires of about 5 healthy adults to estimate repertoire size and the extent of clonotype sharing between individuals. Libraries were prepared and TCR repertoires were sequenced by different laboratories using diverse techniques, in order to increase sequencing depth and limit assay-specific biases. Between about 0.94 and 8.9 billion PBMCs per donor were obtained by leukapheresis.

CD8 naive samples were obtained by positive selection for CCR7 among CD45RO-negative cells, yielding a CD45RA+CCR7+ population from which TemRA cells were excluded. The donors were healthy, HIV-negative adults who had no recently reported acute infections or vaccinations. Only Caucasian adults living in Nashville, Tennessee, USA were represented among the donors. Blood was collected by leukapheresis, and PBMCs were isolated by Ficoll-Histopaque density gradient centrifugation and then cryopreserved in liquid nitrogen vapor phase. Purity and quantity of every magnetically sorted T cell population were checked by analytical flow cytometry. Genomic DNA was isolated from each sorted fraction and quantified by UV absorbance on a Nanodrop 2000c. Overall results and qualifications from the work: The small number of donors limited the genetic and exposure-history diversity represented. Rarefaction of sorted-subset datasets indicated incomplete sequencing despite the large sequencing depth. Compared with non-shared clonotypes, clonotypes shared by all four sorted-subset donors had higher generation probabilities. Larger estimated clonotype richness was generally found for naive subsets than for memory subsets. Sampling was limited to blood, and TCR repertoires in tissue likely differ from TCR repertoires in blood. When a few donors were compared, the shared fraction of clonotypes was around 4.6% for naive CD4, over 3% for naive CD8, about 2.5% for memory CD4, and roughly 0.4% for memory CD8. Based on pairwise subsampling, the degree of clonotype sharing among donors was expected to be affected by sequencing depth.

The germline V gene yields SQVTM for CDR1 and ANQGSEA for CDR2. V gives up 0 bases and J gives up 7 bases, and the segment between their germline ends measures 16 bases. The CDR3 starts with the cysteine, ends with the phenylalanine, and has 15 residues. The DNA shown is the 45-base CDR3, in frame from base 1. Using the deep immunoSEQ assay, multiplex PCR amplified TCR CDR3 regions from genomic DNA. For each cell subset, the extracted genomic DNA was distributed evenly across all wells of several immunoSEQ 96-well plates, and each plate served as one replicate. For sorted subsets, approximately 190 ng genomic DNA, equal to 30,000 or so T cell genomes, was loaded into each replicate PCR. Purified libraries were quantified with a Qubit 3.0 fluorometer, sized on a Bioanalyzer 2100, and re-quantified with the KAPA Library Quantification kit. A separate single-read 150-cycle Illumina NextSeq 550 flow cell was used to sequence each immunoSEQ 96-well plate. The study's own analysis went as follows. Because the immunoSEQ output included only junctional sequences and no quality scores, the filtering could not be the same as the filtering used for full-length reads. Sequences were annotated with PyIR, a Python wrapper for IgBLAST v1.9, and V/J genes and CDR3 were assigned using IMGT germline references. Reads with weak V/J assignments (E-value above 1e-6), missing CDR3, stop codons, out-of-frame junctions, or ambiguous translated residues were removed. V3J clonotypes were defined as sequences sharing the same inferred V gene, J gene, and CDR3 amino acid sequence. Percentage overlap between repertoires was calculated by dividing the number of shared unique clonotypes by the size of the smaller repertoire. Richness of each repertoire was evaluated using RTK rarefaction, the Chao1 estimator, and Recon v2.1 estimates of unobserved clonotypes. Generation probabilities were computed with OLGA for all TCRbeta clonotypes obtained by the gDNA method from four donors. Drawn from immuneACCESS, this table holds only the in-frame rearrangements with V and J called that TCRdb kept. Clones are partly lost; checked studies trace under half to an unresolved V gene and leave the rest unexplained. V and J calls and clone size come straight from that table; D and trimming were deduced from the DNA. Present in this sample are about 590,000 clones, less than 97% of which were seen just once. The ten top clones hold 0.11% of the sample.

To note about this clone: This clone's antigen is unknown. Base-call qualities are not available, and no considerably larger clone is one nucleotide away.

The V and J segments used are TRBV29-1 and TRBJ2-1; the D gene cannot be named for sure. The origin of this receptor is a woman aged 30 to 39 in good health. Sequencing used naive CD8+ T cells sorted from blood. This specimen's cell subset or site label, interpreted: CD45RA+CCR7+. The nucleotide sequence is TGCAGCGTTGAAGAACCAGCTCGGCATGTTAATGAGCAGTTCTTC. The translation is CSVEEPARHVNEQFF.